The T cell receptor beta chain described here comes from a study of CD49a tissue-resident CD8 T cells in human skin (dated 2017 in TCRdb). Background for the entire study: The study examined tissue-resident memory CD8+ T cell subsets in human skin defined by CD49a, CD69 and CD103 expression.

This clone is assessed as large (0.1 to 1%). Its antigen has not been determined. Per-base qualities were not stored, and no clone one base away is much larger. The library came from the immunoSEQ multiplex PCR assay. As for the authors' bioinformatics: Frequencies of TCR V beta family usage were compared among the sorted CD8+ T cell populations from blood, dermis and epidermis. This immuneACCESS table, as held by TCRdb, lists in-frame sequences with V and J called but not all clones. Of the missing ones, under half trace to an unresolved V gene in checked studies; the others have no known cause. The D gene and trimming were derived from the DNA, and the V and J assignments and clone size from that table. Counted in this sample were about 1,100 clones; around 70% of them appeared once. The top ten hold approximately 22% of the sample. Compared with germline, V lacks 6 bases and J lacks 0 bases; bases without a gene match: 10. From its cysteine to its phenylalanine, the CDR3 spans 17 amino acids. Of the read, only the CDR3 DNA is kept; its 51 bases are in frame from base 1. The germline V gene provides CDR1 SNHLY and CDR2 FYNNEI.

For four or five healthy donors, CD8+ T cells were sorted from blood, dermis and epidermis, and the TCR beta CDR3 regions of these cells were analysed. All TCR-sequenced donors were healthy individuals, and each provided both blood and skin samples. Sorting was used to isolate CD8+ T cell populations ahead of TCR beta sequencing. Skin was separated into dermal and epidermal compartments before T cells were analysed. The TCR sequence derives from a human donor in good health. The donor label of this sample is uncertain. Source material: CD103- CD8+ T cells sorted from skin dermis. The V and J segments used are TRBV2 and TRBJ1-5; the central 8 bases match TRBD1. The CDR3 protein: CASRGTGAIYSNQPQHF. The sequenced DNA: TGTGCCAGCAGGGGGACAGGAGCCATCTATAGCAATCAGCCCCAGCATTTT.